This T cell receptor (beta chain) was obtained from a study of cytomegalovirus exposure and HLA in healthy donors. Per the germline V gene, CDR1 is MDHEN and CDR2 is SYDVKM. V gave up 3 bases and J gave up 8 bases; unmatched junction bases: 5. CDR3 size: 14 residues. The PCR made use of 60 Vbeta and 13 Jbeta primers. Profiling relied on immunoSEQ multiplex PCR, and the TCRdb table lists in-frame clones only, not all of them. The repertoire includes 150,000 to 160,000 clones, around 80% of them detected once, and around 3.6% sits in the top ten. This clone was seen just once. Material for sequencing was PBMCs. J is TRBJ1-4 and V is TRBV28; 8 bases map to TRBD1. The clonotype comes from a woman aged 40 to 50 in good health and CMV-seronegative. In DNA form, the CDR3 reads TGTGCCAGCAGTTTGCATCACAGGGGGGAAAAACTGTTTTTT. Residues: CASSLHHRGEKLFF.